This section outlines one T cell receptor (beta chain) sequence together with its context. Antigen: not known. All donors participated as healthy donors of bone marrow. PCR used 60 Vbeta primers and 13 Jbeta primers. This table comes from immunoSEQ multiplex PCR, and its TCRdb copy is limited to in-frame clones, with some not included. The repertoire has 150,000 to 200,000 clones, roughly four fifths of them found once; the top ten carry roughly 4.4%. The data originate from a study of cytomegalovirus exposure and HLA in healthy donors. General study results and limits: In a later analysis, at a false discovery rate of 0.05, roughly 17,000 TCR beta sequences were associated with HLA alleles. TCR association rates varied by HLA locus in a later analysis, with DRB1 highest and HLA-C lowest. Most of the TCR beta V segments (in an earlier analysis) were productive either about 90% or about 30% of the time.

Germline V gives CDR1 SQVTM, CDR2 ANQGSEA. CDR3 length equals 14 residues. With 1 base removed from V and 3 bases from J, the gap between germline ends came to 12 bases. The chain recombines TRBV29-1 with TRBJ1-2, with TRBD1 as a possible D gene (5 bases). The specimen sequenced was PBMCs. This clonotype originated in a woman under 30 in good health and CMV-seropositive. The CDR3 DNA follows: TGCAGCGTTGAAGCAAGGGGTATGGACTATGGCTACACCTTC. Protein: CSVEARGMDYGYTF.